The T cell receptor (beta chain) under discussion was sequenced for a study of blood T cell repertoires in COVID-19. The wider study: Both acute and convalescent COVID-19 samples were obtained from the United States, Italy and Spain. T cells, B-cell-depleted T cells, or PBMCs supplied cDNA or gDNA.

Trimming shortened V by 5 bases and J by 0 bases, and 7 bases separated the two germline ends. CDR3 length equals 13 residues. In the original workflow: Amplification from reference gene primers served as the basis for estimated nucleated cell counts. This table comes from immunoSEQ multiplex PCR, and its TCRdb copy is limited to in-frame clones, with some not included. That table supplies the V and J calls and clone size; D and trimming were determined from the DNA. The profile shows roughly 290,000 clones, roughly 90% of them singletons. The source material was peripheral blood. V usage is TRBV12-3 or TRBV12-4 and J usage is TRBJ1-2; TRBD1 is a possible D gene (5 bases). The source is an older woman with acute or convalescent COVID-19. CDR3: CASSRGSNYGYTF. The CDR3 DNA reads as TGTGCCAGCAGTCGGGGGTCTAACTATGGCTACACCTTC.